Presented here are 6 T cell receptor beta chains from one specimen sequenced in a study of shared clonotypes between healthy human individuals. This table comes from immunoSEQ multiplex PCR, and its TCRdb copy is limited to in-frame clones, with some not included. The table records 450,000 to 500,000 clones, about 80% of them present only once. The source material was PBMCs. These receptors were collected from a woman between 40 and 50 years old in good health. Some clones in this sample may be carry-over from other donors' samples.

This clone was seen only a few times. This rearrangement joins TRBV4-3 to TRBJ1-2; tentatively, D is TRBD1 (5 bases). Germline V CDR1 and CDR2: LGHNA, YSLEER. The germline V and J ends were trimmed by 3 bases and 3 bases, with 14 bases remaining between them. This CDR3 region has 15 residues. As DNA, the CDR3 is TGCGCCAGCAGCCAGACTCGGACATATCACTATGGCTACACCTTC. Amino acid sequence: CASSQTRTYHYGYTF.

The CDR3 coding sequence is TGTGCCAGCTCAGCGGTTAGCGGGATGTCCTACGAGCAGTACTTC. Translated, it gives CASSAVSGMSYEQYF. The J gene is TRBJ2-7, the V gene TRBV18, with 8 bases fitting TRBD2. From germline, CDR1 is KGHSH and CDR2 LQKENI. The V and J ends lost 5 bases and 1 base, in that order; junction bases with no gene match: 7. There are 15 residues in the CDR3.

This chain connects TRBV7-9 to TRBJ2-5; D not certain. Trimming stripped 1 base from V and 4 bases from J, with 10 bases between. CDR1 is SEHNR, CDR2 FQNEAQ, per germline (reference sequence). This CDR3 has 14 residues. The CDR3 nucleotides are TGTGCCAGCAGCTTAGGGACCTTCGGAGAGACCCAGTACTTC. It specifies CASSLGTFGETQYF.

The chain links TRBV10-3 to TRBJ2-6; D is ambiguous. Germline CDR1 reads ENHRY; CDR2 reads SYGVKD. The CDR3 consists of 18 residues. Trimming stripped 6 bases from V and 4 bases from J, with 22 bases between. As DNA, the CDR3 is TGTGCCATCAGATCCCTGAGTGGGGTAGACTCAGGGGCCAACGTCCTGACTTTC. Its translation is CAIRSLSGVDSGANVLTF.

V is TRBV5-4 and J is TRBJ2-1; maybe TRBD2 (6 bases). Between the trimmed V and J ends, which lost 0 bases and 7 bases, there was a span of 17 bases. This CDR3 comprises 16 residues. The germline V gene encodes CDR1 SGHNT and CDR2 YYREEE (reference sequence). The CDR3 loop reads CASSLGGRRPRNEQFF. The CDR3, as DNA: TGTGCCAGCAGCTTGGGAGGGAGGAGGCCTAGGAATGAGCAGTTCTTC.

In regard to this clone: Relative to the germline gene, one junction end is altered; a read error may explain this. The chain couples TRBV7-2 to TRBJ2-1; 12 nucleotides align to TRBD2. This CDR3 is built from 15 residues. From germline, CDR1 is SGHTA and CDR2 FQGNSA. As DNA, the CDR3 is TGTGCCAGCAGCGCTACTAGCGGGAGGATGGGTGAGCAATTCTTC. Its translation is CASSATSGRMGEQFF.